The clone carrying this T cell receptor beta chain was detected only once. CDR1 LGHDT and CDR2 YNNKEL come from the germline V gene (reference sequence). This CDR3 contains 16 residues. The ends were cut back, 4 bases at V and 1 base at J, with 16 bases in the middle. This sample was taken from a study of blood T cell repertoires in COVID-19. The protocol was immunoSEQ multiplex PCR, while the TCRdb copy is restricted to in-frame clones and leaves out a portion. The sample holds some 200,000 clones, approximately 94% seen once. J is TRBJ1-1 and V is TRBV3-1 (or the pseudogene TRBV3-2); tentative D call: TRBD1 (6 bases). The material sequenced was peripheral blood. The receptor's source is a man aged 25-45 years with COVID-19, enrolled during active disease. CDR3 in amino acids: CASSPEGGVWNTEAFF. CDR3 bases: TGTGCCAGCAGCCCCGAAGGGGGGGTTTGGAACACTGAAGCTTTCTTT.